One sample yielded the 28 T cell receptor beta chains listed below, sequenced in a study of OX40 agonist ivuxolimab in advanced cancers. Generated by immunoSEQ multiplex PCR, the TCRdb table keeps only in-frame clones and is missing some. The data show 75,000 to 95,000 clones, around 84% seen once. Sequences were derived from CD4+ or CD8+ T cells sorted from blood, sampled in a trial of the OX40 agonist ivuxolimab. The source of these receptors is an adult with an advanced solid tumor such as melanoma, head and neck, liver or kidney cancer.

The J gene is TRBJ2-2, the V gene TRBV11-2; maybe TRBD2 (5 bases). Trimming cost V 5 bases and J 1 base, with 17 bases left between them. In germline, CDR1 is SGHAT, CDR2 FQNNGV. The CDR3 consists of 17 residues. The CDR3 region is CASSTLIRGLNTGELFF. Here the CDR3 DNA reads TGTGCCAGCAGCACTCTCATTCGGGGTTTGAACACCGGGGAGCTGTTTTTT.

This clone was detected once. The CDR3 is CASSSQGDWRNSPLHF. The CDR3 coding sequence is TGTGCCAGCAGCTCGCAGGGAGATTGGCGAAATTCACCCCTCCACTTT. The rearrangement joins TRBV7-2 to TRBJ1-6, with a tentative D call TRBD1 (5 bases). The CDR3 has 16 amino acids. In germline, CDR1 is SGHTA, CDR2 FQGNSA. The ends were cut back, 4 bases at V and 7 bases at J, with 17 bases in the middle.

The chain links TRBV14 to TRBJ1-3; TRBD1 aligns across 7 bases. This CDR3 has 13 amino acids. V gave up 4 bases and J gave up 4 bases; unmatched junction bases: 1. Germline V gene data show CDR1 as SGHDN and CDR2 as FVKESK. CDR3 sequence (DNA): TGTGCCAGCAGCCGGGACAGCGGAAACACCATATATTTT. Its translation: CASSRDSGNTIYF.

The genes are TRBV7-8 and TRBJ2-7; 8 bases are a match to TRBD1. Germline CDR1 and CDR2: SGHVS and FQNEAQ. V dropped 0 bases and J dropped 2; count of bases not matched to a gene: 3. CDR3 length: 15 residues. CDR3 in DNA: TGTGCCAGCAGCTTAGCTTGGGACAGGCCCTACGAGCAGTACTTC. It is translated as CASSLAWDRPYEQYF.

In this sample, this clone turned up a few times. V is TRBV28 and J is TRBJ1-4; a weak D match, TRBD1 (6 bases). The CDR3 extends over 17 amino acids. With 2 bases removed from V and 4 bases from J, the gap between germline ends came to 17 bases. Germline V CDR1 and CDR2: MDHEN, SYDVKM. This CDR3 reads CASSLAPAGAGNEKLFF. CDR3 DNA: TGTGCCAGCAGTTTAGCCCCGGCGGGGGCCGGTAATGAAAAACTGTTTTTT.

The genes are TRBV19 and TRBJ1-4; D is undetermined. Germline CDR1 and CDR2: LNHDA and SQIVND (reference sequence). Trimming cost V 7 bases and J 0 bases, with 9 bases left between them. The CDR3 totals 14 residues. The CDR3: CASTNFATNEKLFF. CDR3 DNA sequence: TGTGCCAGTACAAACTTTGCAACTAATGAAAAACTGTTTTTT.

V and J are TRBV5-4 and TRBJ1-2, with 10 bases fitting TRBD1. The CDR3 length is 18 residues. The V gene end was trimmed by 0 bases and the J gene end by 8 bases; junction bases not matched to a gene: 16. Germline V gene data show CDR1 as SGHNT and CDR2 as YYREEE (reference sequence). CDR3 bases: TGTGCCAGCAGCTTGGGCGGACCGGGACAGGGGATCAGTAGGGGCTACACCTTC. It yields the protein CASSLGGPGQGISRGYTF.

The chain has TRBV21-1 and TRBJ1-5; the D segment call TRBD1 is taken from the table without a DNA check. TRBV21-1 is described as a pseudogene. The CDR3 is made up of 17 amino acids. The CDR3 nucleotides read TGTGCCAGCAACGCTGACAGGGGGCGGTTAAGCAATCAGCCCCAGCATTTT. Translation: CASNADRGRLSNQPQHF.

This clone was counted once. J is TRBJ1-2 and V is TRBV28; D is perhaps TRBD1 (6 bases). The germline V gene encodes CDR1 MDHEN and CDR2 SYDVKM. Trimming removed 6 bases at V and 8 bases at J, with 13 bases between. This CDR3 spans 12 amino acids. The CDR3 loop is CASRRGEGGYTF. The CDR3 DNA sequence: TGTGCCAGCAGGAGGGGGGAGGGCGGCTACACCTTC.

With regard to this clone: The germline gene is not matched at one end of the junction; a read error may be the cause. The V and J genes are TRBV5-1 and TRBJ2-2, with D possibly TRBD2 on 6 matching bases. Germline V gene sequence: CDR1 SGHRS, CDR2 YFSETQ. CDR3 length equals 14 residues. The CDR3 here is CASSLRGNTGELFF. CDR3 coding DNA: TGTGCCAGCAGCTTGCGGGGGAACACCGGGGAGCTGTTTTTT.

The chain has TRBV29-1 and TRBJ2-7, with TRBD1 matching over 7 bases. CDR3 length: 11 amino acids. The germline V gene has CDR1 SQVTM and CDR2 ANQGSEA. With V trimmed by 7 bases and J by 3 bases, 3 bases remained unmatched. Written as DNA, the CDR3 is TGCAGCGGCGGACAGGACTACGAGCAGTACTTC. Translating it yields CSGGQDYEQYF.

The CDR3 here is CASANIQGQETQYF. CDR3 nucleotides: TGTGCTAGTGCAAATATACAGGGGCAAGAGACCCAGTACTTC. The V call is TRBV12-5, the J call TRBJ2-5, with TRBD1 identical over 7 bases. Germline V gene data show CDR1 as LGHNT and CDR2 as FRNRAP. The CDR3 sequence is 14 residues long. The V segment lost 7 bases and the J segment 2 bases; nucleotides outside the gene matches: 7.

V is TRBV5-6 and J is TRBJ2-7, with 9 bases aligning to TRBD1. The germline V gene encodes CDR1 SGHDT and CDR2 YYEEEE. The junction had 13 bases not matched to a gene; V was cut back by 3 bases and J by 6 bases. The CDR3 has 16 residues. CDR3 coding DNA: TGTGCCAGCAGCTCTTTCCGGGACAGGGTCGAGTCCGAGCAGTACTTC. Amino acids: CASSSFRDRVESEQYF.

The V call is TRBV7-2, the J call TRBJ2-5; TRBD1 might be the D (7 bases). The germline gives CDR1 SGHTA, CDR2 FQGNSA. CDR3 length: 17 residues. Trimming removed 5 bases at V and 1 base at J, with 20 bases between. CDR3 in DNA: TGTGCCAGCAGCCAGGGGGTACGTCGGGGGCCCCAAGAGACCCAGTACTTC. This translates into CASSQGVRRGPQETQYF.

The rearrangement links TRBV5-5 to TRBJ1-2, with D perhaps TRBD1 (6 bases). Germline V gene data show CDR1 as SGHKS and CDR2 as YYEKEE (reference sequence). This CDR3 is built from 15 residues. V was trimmed by 4 bases and J by 6 bases, leaving 19 bases between them. The chain's CDR3 is CASSALSRQGNGYTF. CDR3 nucleotides: TGTGCCAGCAGCGCGCTTTCTAGGCAGGGGAATGGCTACACCTTC.

This chain connects TRBV28 to TRBJ2-2; D is uncertain. This CDR3 spans 12 amino acids. V lost 10 bases and J 1 base, leaving 7 bases between the germline ends. Germline lookup yields CDR1 MDHEN and CDR2 SYDVKM. CDR3 sequence: CATQENTGELFF. CDR3 bases: TGTGCCACCCAGGAGAACACCGGGGAGCTGTTTTTT. The full variable domain, in which reference TRBV28 and TRBJ2-2 provide the parts outside the CDR3, is DVKVTQSSRYLVKRTGEKVFLECVQDMDHENMFWYRQDPGLGLRLIYFSYDVKMKEKGDIPEGYSVSREKKERFSLILESASTNQTSMYLCATQENTGELFFGEGSRLTVL.

This clone was counted once. This chain links TRBV7-9 with TRBJ1-1; perhaps TRBD1 as D (5 bases). The CDR3 covers 16 residues. The germline gives CDR1 SEHNR, CDR2 FQNEAQ (reference sequence). V lost 7 bases to trimming and J lost 1 base, with 19 bases between them. CDR3 nucleotide sequence: TGTGCCAGCACCCAGAAACCCCCGGGGCCGAACACTGAAGCTTTCTTT. Its translation is CASTQKPPGPNTEAFF. The full variable domain, rest sourced from reference TRBV7-9 and TRBJ1-1, is DTGVSQNPRHKITKRGQNVTFRCDPISEHNRLYWYRQTLGQGPEFLTYFQNEAQLEKSRLLSDRFSAERPKGSFSTLEIQRTEQGDSAMYLCASTQKPPGPNTEAFFGQGTRLTVV.

A word on this clone: This sample also contains other DNA sequences that code for the same CDR3. CDR3 coding DNA: TGTGCCAGCAGCTCAGGACTTTCCACCGGGGAGCTGTTTTTT. This translates into CASSSGLSTGELFF. The rearrangement uses TRBV5-8 and TRBJ2-2, with D perhaps matching TRBD2 (5 bases). There are 14 residues in the CDR3. Germline loops: CDR1 SGHTS, CDR2 YDEGEE. The V gene lost 3 bases and the J gene lost 4 bases, with 10 bases spanning the gap.

The chain joins TRBV7-8 to TRBJ2-2; TRBD1 agrees at 7 bases. Losses at the gene ends were 5 bases for V and 2 bases for J; bases not matched to a gene: 2. CDR3 length: 14 amino acids. Germline V gene data show CDR1 as SGHVS and CDR2 as FQNEAQ. For the CDR3, the DNA is TGTGCCAGCAGCAACAGGGGAAACACCGGGGAGCTGTTTTTT. Translating gives CASSNRGNTGELFF.

The rearrangement uses TRBV2 and TRBJ2-7; D unresolved. Germline V gene sequence: CDR1 SNHLY, CDR2 FYNNEI. Trimming took 7 bases from V and 5 from J, leaving 12 bases between them. The CDR3 spans 12 residues. CDR3 protein: CASKVGYHEQYF. CDR3 in DNA: TGTGCCAGCAAGGTGGGGTACCACGAGCAGTACTTC.

This rearrangement joins TRBV28 to TRBJ2-7; TRBD2 is a possible D gene (6 bases). The CDR3 runs 12 residues. Germline V gene lookup returns CDR1 MDHEN and CDR2 SYDVKM. The CDR3 protein is CVSEGMRSEQYV. In DNA, the CDR3 is TGTGTTTCGGAGGGAATGCGAAGCGAGCAGTACGTC.

This rearrangement joins TRBV5-6 to TRBJ1-5, with unresolved D. CDR3 length: 14 amino acids. Germline values: CDR1 SGHDT, CDR2 YYEEEE. Between the trimmed V and J ends, which lost 2 bases and 4 bases, there was a span of 10 bases. CDR3 sequence: CASSFTGKNQPQHF. The CDR3 region has the DNA TGTGCCAGCAGCTTCACTGGGAAAAATCAGCCCCAGCATTTT.

In its sample, this clone was seen a few times. The chain is built from TRBV20-1 and TRBJ2-3, with a weak D call TRBD1 (6 bases). The germline V gene has CDR1 DFQATT and CDR2 SNEGSKA (reference sequence). V was pared by 6 bases and J by 6 bases, with 10 bases between. The length of the CDR3 is 11 residues. CDR3 in amino acids: CSAHRADTQYF. The CDR3 DNA is TGCAGTGCCCACAGGGCGGATACGCAGTATTTT.

J is TRBJ1-3 and V is TRBV6-5; D may be TRBD1 (6 bases). V lost 2 bases to trimming and J lost 8 bases, with 13 bases between them. The CDR3 sequence is 14 residues long. Germline V gives CDR1 MNHEY, CDR2 SVGAGI. This CDR3 reads CASSYEGGLDTIYF. For the CDR3, the DNA is TGTGCCAGCAGTTACGAAGGGGGGCTAGACACCATATATTTT.

This clone was picked up a small number of times. V is TRBV4-2 and J is TRBJ1-2; maybe TRBD1 (5 bases). V lost 0 bases and J lost 2, with 13 bases in between. Germline values: CDR1 LGHNA, CDR2 YNFKEQ. CDR3 length: 16 residues. CDR3: CASSQDQPQGNYGYTF. CDR3 DNA sequence: TGTGCCAGCAGCCAAGATCAGCCCCAGGGCAACTATGGCTACACCTTC.

This clone was seen a single time. This chain links TRBV27 with TRBJ1-1, with a tentative D call TRBD1 (5 bases). The CDR3 loop spans 15 amino acids. Trimming removed 3 bases at V and 1 base at J, with 12 bases between. Germline lookup yields CDR1 MNHEY and CDR2 SMNVEV (reference sequence). The chain's CDR3 is CASSFLRGSNTEAFF. In DNA form, the CDR3 reads TGTGCCAGCAGTTTTCTAAGGGGCTCGAACACTGAAGCTTTCTTT.

The rearrangement links TRBV28 to TRBJ2-1, with D tentatively TRBD1 (5 bases). Trimming left V 7 bases short and J 0 bases short, with 19 bases between. CDR1 and CDR2 (germline): MDHEN, SYDVKM. The length of the CDR3 is 17 residues. CDR3 amino acids: CASTLSGWGRSYNEQFF. For the CDR3, the DNA is TGTGCCAGCACCCTTTCGGGCTGGGGCCGCTCCTACAATGAGCAGTTCTTC.

The sample holds a few counts of this clone. This chain joins TRBV7-9 and TRBJ2-7; the D gene is possibly TRBD1 (6 bases). Germline CDR1 reads SEHNR; CDR2 reads FQNEAQ (reference sequence). The CDR3 covers 12 residues. Trimming removed 5 bases from V and 3 bases from J, with 8 bases in between. CDR3 DNA sequence: TGTGCCAGCAGCGCGACAGGCTACGAGCAGTACTTC. Translated: CASSATGYEQYF.